The T cell receptor (beta chain) described here comes from a study of blood T cell repertoires in COVID-19 (TCRdb year 2020). As for the study more broadly: Samples from collaborators originated in the United States, Italy and Spain and spanned both the acute and convalescent phases of COVID-19. Where available, HLA class I and class II types were obtained from metadata supplied by the sample provider rather than from assay-based typing. Deeply sampled blood TCRbeta repertoires from subjects exposed to, actively infected with, or recovered from COVID-19 were included in the dataset. The prospective study material was composed of cDNA or gDNA derived from T cells, B-cell-depleted T cells, or PBMCs. Sample metadata almost always included a de-identified subject ID, COVID-19 status, age in years and sex. The repertoires were made available in a free public database intended to serve as a resource for research on the immune response to SARS-CoV-2. The samples were drawn from the first 160 participants of the ongoing ImmuneRACE study and from 1,254 subjects provided by 6 global collaborators.

Notes on this clone: This receptor's antigen is unknown. Within one base of it there is no much larger clone, and no base qualities were kept.

Via the germline V gene, CDR1 is LGHNA and CDR2 YNFKEQ. Taken from cysteine to phenylalanine, the CDR3 has 15 residues. Left in the record is the CDR3 DNA by itself, 45 bases read in frame from the first base. After removal of 5 bases from V and 5 bases from J, the junction retains 7 bases not matched to a gene. TCRbeta CDR3 regions were amplified from genomic DNA by means of the immunoSEQ Assay, a bias-controlled multiplex PCR. On the authors' methods: The number of nucleated cells in each sample was estimated by amplification of reference gene primers within the assay. Sequence reads were collapsed and filtered to measure the absolute abundance of every unique TCRbeta CDR3 rearrangement. For each sample, productive Simpson clonality was calculated by taking the square root of Simpson's diversity index across productive rearrangements. The immuneACCESS repertoire file appears here via TCRdb, limited to in-frame rearrangements. These files lack a portion of the clones; in checked studies, under half of the deficit traces to unresolved V genes, and the cause of the others is not known. V and J calls and clone size follow that table, whereas D and trimming were derived from the DNA. The sample includes some 350,000 clones, with 75% to 90% observed a single time. The top ten clonotypes cover 5% to 6% of the sample.

Participants in the prospective study were aged about 18 to 95 years, lived in over 20 United States geographic areas, and enrolled through a virtual design. In the prospective study, cohorts were assigned on the basis of participant-reported clinical history obtained from a screening survey and a study questionnaire. ImmuneRACE Cohort 3 recovered participants were defined by two consecutive negative NP/OP PCR tests, healthcare professional clearance, or symptom resolution. In the prospective study, mobile phlebotomists collected whole blood, serum and a nasopharyngeal or oropharyngeal swab from each participant. Prospective study participants could optionally give additional blood draws and questionnaires over an approximately two-month period. Before DNA extraction, blood samples from the prospective study were shipped at room temperature or frozen. Overall results and qualifications from the work: How much clinical and demographic metadata was included differed by source and by participant, and the metadata was provided uncurated.

The origin of this receptor is a man in his thirties or forties who had recovered from COVID-19. Sequences were obtained from PBMCs or T cells enriched from blood (not recorded which). The rearranged segments are TRBV4-2 and TRBJ2-2, with 8 bases in between that match TRBD1. Here is the DNA: TGTGCCAGCAGCTCCGGGGACAGGAGGACCGGGGAGCTGTTTTTT. It codes for CASSSGDRRTGELFF.